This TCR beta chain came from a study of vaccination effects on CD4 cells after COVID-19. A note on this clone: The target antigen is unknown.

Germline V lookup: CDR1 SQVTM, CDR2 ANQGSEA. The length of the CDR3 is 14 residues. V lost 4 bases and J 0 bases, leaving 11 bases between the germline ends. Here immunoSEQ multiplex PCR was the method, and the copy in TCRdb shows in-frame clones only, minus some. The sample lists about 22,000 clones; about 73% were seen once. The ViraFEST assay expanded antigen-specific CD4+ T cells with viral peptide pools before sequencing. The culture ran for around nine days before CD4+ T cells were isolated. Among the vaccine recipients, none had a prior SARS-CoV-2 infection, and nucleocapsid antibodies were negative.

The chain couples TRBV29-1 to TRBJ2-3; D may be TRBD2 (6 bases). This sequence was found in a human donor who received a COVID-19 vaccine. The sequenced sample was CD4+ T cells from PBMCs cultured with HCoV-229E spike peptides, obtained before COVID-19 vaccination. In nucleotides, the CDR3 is TGCAGCGTTGCCGGGAGAGGAAGCACAGATACGCAGTATTTT. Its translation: CSVAGRGSTDTQYF.